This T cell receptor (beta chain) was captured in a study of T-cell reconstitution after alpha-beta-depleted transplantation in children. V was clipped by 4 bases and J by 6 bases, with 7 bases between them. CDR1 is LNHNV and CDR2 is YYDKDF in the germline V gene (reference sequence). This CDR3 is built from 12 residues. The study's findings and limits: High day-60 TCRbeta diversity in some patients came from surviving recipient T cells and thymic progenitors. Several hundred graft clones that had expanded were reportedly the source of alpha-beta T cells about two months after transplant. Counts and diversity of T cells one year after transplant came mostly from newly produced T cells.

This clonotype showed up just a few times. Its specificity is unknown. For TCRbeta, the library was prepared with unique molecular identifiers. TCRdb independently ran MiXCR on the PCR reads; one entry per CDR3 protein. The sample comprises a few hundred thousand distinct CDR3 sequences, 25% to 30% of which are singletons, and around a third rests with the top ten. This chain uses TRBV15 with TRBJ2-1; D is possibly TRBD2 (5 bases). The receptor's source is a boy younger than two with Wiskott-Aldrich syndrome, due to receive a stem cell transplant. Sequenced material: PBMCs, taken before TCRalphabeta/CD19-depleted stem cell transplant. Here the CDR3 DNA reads TGTGCCACCAGCATTGAGGGCAATGAGCAGTTCTTC. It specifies CATSIEGNEQFF. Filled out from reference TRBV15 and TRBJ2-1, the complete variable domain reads DAMVIQNPRYQVTQFGKPVTLSCSQTLNHNVMYWYQQKSSQAPKLLFHYYDKDFNNEADTPDNFQSRRPNTSFCFLDIRSPGLGDTAMYLCATSIEGNEQFFGPGTRLTVL.